Listed below are T cell receptor beta chains from one sample, sequenced in a study of Ad26.COV2.S vaccination and SARS-CoV-2 variants. This table comes from immunoSEQ multiplex PCR, and its TCRdb copy is limited to in-frame clones, with some not included. The data show hundreds of thousands of clones, more than 70% seen once. The specimen comprised peripheral blood, sampled in a trial of Ad26.COV2.S vaccine versus placebo. Source of these receptors: a person between 18 and 60 years old who received the Ad26.COV2.S COVID-19 vaccine or a placebo. CDR3s include the opening cysteine and the closing phenylalanine or tryptophan. A D gene is named only where the DNA matches it firmly. A row's size may be missing; if present it is once, few, many or a size class.

abundance	v_gene	j_gene	d_gene	CDR3aa	CDR3nt
-	TRBV2	TRBJ2-5	TRBD2	CASTRTGLAGETQYF	TGTGCCAGCACCAGAACTGGGCTAGCGGGAGAGACCCAGTACTTC
-	TRBV30	TRBJ2-7	-	CAWTLSPRRTLSYEQYF	TGTGCCTGGACACTTTCACCTCGGAGGACGTTATCCTACGAGCAGTACTTC
-	TRBV30	TRBJ1-5	TRBD1	CAWSLGQGGQPQHF	TGTGCCTGGAGCCTGGGACAGGGTGGTCAGCCCCAGCATTTT
-	TRBV5-1	TRBJ1-3	-	CASSLGPSLGTGNTIYF	TGCGCCAGCAGCTTGGGACCGAGTTTAGGTACTGGAAACACCATATATTTT
-	TRBV4-2	TRBJ2-1	TRBD2	CASSHPSGGAHNEQFF	TGTGCCAGCAGCCACCCTAGCGGGGGGGCCCACAATGAGCAGTTCTTC
-	TRBV28	TRBJ2-2	-	CASKENTGELFF	TGTGCCAGCAAAGAGAACACCGGGGAGCTGTTTTTT
-	TRBV15	TRBJ2-1	TRBD1	CATSIPRDRVDNEQFF	TGTGCCACCAGCATACCCCGGGACAGGGTGGACAATGAGCAGTTCTTC
once	TRBV19	TRBJ1-5	TRBD1	CASSTSGTGGGSNQPQHF	TGTGCCAGTAGTACCTCCGGGACAGGGGGCGGAAGCAATCAGCCCCAGCATTTT
-	TRBV5-1	TRBJ1-1	TRBD1	CASRSFQGGNTEAFF	TGCGCCAGCAGATCGTTTCAGGGGGGGAACACTGAAGCTTTCTTT
-	TRBV4-1	TRBJ2-7	TRBD2	CASSQEWPGGSYEQYF	TGCGCCAGCAGCCAAGAGTGGCCGGGGGGCTCCTACGAGCAGTACTTC
-	TRBV7-2	TRBJ2-7	TRBD2	CASSPTSGRTEQYF	TGTGCCAGCAGCCCGACTAGCGGGAGGACCGAGCAGTACTTC
-	TRBV7-6	TRBJ1-6	-	CASSSLPWDTDSPLHF	TGTGCCAGCAGCTCATTACCCTGGGACACGGATTCACCCCTCCACTTT
-	TRBV6-6	TRBJ2-7	TRBD2	CASSSLAGGSYEQYF	TGTGCCAGCAGTTCTTTAGCGGGAGGGTCCTACGAGCAGTACTTC
-	TRBV18	TRBJ2-7	TRBD2	CASSPLASGGSYEQYF	TGTGCCAGCTCACCACTGGCTAGCGGGGGGAGTTACGAGCAGTACTTC
-	TRBV4-2	TRBJ2-7	TRBD2	CASSSGTSAYEQYF	TGTGCCAGCAGCTCCGGGACTAGCGCTTACGAGCAGTACTTC
-	TRBV19	TRBJ1-5	-	CASSLSNNQPQHF	TGTGCCAGTAGTCTCTCGAACAATCAGCCCCAGCATTTT
-	TRBV4-2	TRBJ2-4	TRBD2	CASSQAELAENIQYF	TGTGCCAGCAGCCAAGCCGAGCTAGCGGAAAACATTCAGTACTTC
-	TRBV6-5	TRBJ2-1	-	CASSLRWYNEQFF	TGTGCCAGCAGCCTAAGGTGGTACAATGAGCAGTTCTTC
-	TRBV9	TRBJ2-7	TRBD1	CASSASPGQSKEQYF	TGTGCCAGCAGCGCCTCACCGGGACAGAGTAAGGAGCAGTACTTC
-	TRBV18	TRBJ1-2	-	CASSEGSHHPNYGYTF	TGTGCCAGCTCCGAGGGTTCCCACCACCCTAACTATGGCTACACCTTC
-	TRBV6-1	TRBJ2-7	TRBD1	CASSEGTGGRYEQYF	TGTGCCAGCAGTGAAGGAACAGGGGGCAGGTACGAGCAGTACTTC
-	TRBV4-1	TRBJ2-7	-	CASSLEPNYEQYF	TGCGCCAGCAGCCTCGAACCCAACTACGAGCAGTACTTC
-	TRBV7-9	TRBJ1-2	-	CASSLGTVSNYGYTF	TGTGCCAGCAGCCTAGGGACTGTCTCTAACTATGGCTACACCTTC
-	TRBV4-2	TRBJ1-2	TRBD1	CASSQQTGAALARYGYTF	TGTGCCAGCAGCCAACAGACAGGGGCCGCCTTAGCGAGATATGGCTACACCTTC
few	TRBV13	TRBJ1-6	-	CASSSLQGENSPLHF	TGTGCCAGCAGCTCGCTTCAGGGTGAAAATTCACCCCTCCACTTT
once	TRBV20-1	TRBJ1-2	-	CSASNRDYGYTF	TGCAGTGCTAGTAACAGGGACTATGGCTACACCTTC
-	TRBV7-8	TRBJ2-2	-	CASSHRYGELFF	TGTGCCAGCAGCCATAGATACGGGGAGCTGTTTTTT
-	TRBV19	TRBJ1-1	TRBD1	CASGMGQGFLNAEAFF	TGTGCCAGCGGTATGGGACAGGGTTTTTTGAACGCTGAAGCTTTCTTT
few	TRBV10-2	TRBJ1-1	-	CASSELVGTRGQAEAFF	TGCGCCAGCAGTGAGTTGGTCGGGACAAGGGGCCAAGCTGAAGCTTTCTTT
-	TRBV6-5	TRBJ1-1	-	CASSYGGGGTEAFF	TGTGCCAGCAGTTACGGGGGGGGCGGCACTGAAGCTTTCTTT
-	TRBV11-2	TRBJ2-7	-	CASSLDGIGTLSGEQYF	TGTGCCAGCAGCCTAGATGGGATTGGGACCCTTAGTGGGGAGCAGTACTTC
-	TRBV4-1	TRBJ2-3	-	CATPLTTDTQYF	TGCGCCACCCCGCTAACCACAGATACGCAGTATTTT
few	TRBV5-1	TRBJ2-7	-	CASSPGGPYEQYF	TGCGCCAGCAGCCCTGGCGGCCCGTACGAGCAGTACTTC
-	TRBV5-1	TRBJ1-3	-	CASSLDGTSGNTIYF	TGCGCCAGCAGCTTGGACGGGACCTCTGGAAACACCATATATTTT
few	TRBV5-1	TRBJ1-1	-	CASSPGDNAAGVAFF	TGCGCCAGCAGCCCCGGGGACAACGCCGCCGGCGTAGCTTTCTTT
-	TRBV19	TRBJ1-5	-	CASTHRDNQPQHF	TGTGCCAGTACCCACAGGGACAATCAGCCCCAGCATTTT
-	TRBV19	TRBJ1-4	-	CASRSGEKLFF	TGTGCCAGTAGGTCCGGGGAAAAACTGTTTTTT
once	TRBV5-1	TRBJ2-7	-	CASSPTRNEQYF	TGCGCCAGCAGCCCTACGCGGAACGAGCAGTACTTC
-	TRBV3-1/TRBV3-2	TRBJ1-1	-	CASSQGPALNTEAFF	TGTGCCAGCAGCCAAGGTCCCGCCTTGAACACTGAAGCTTTCTTT
-	TRBV2	TRBJ2-7	-	CASRTGDYEQYF	TGTGCCAGCAGGACAGGAGACTACGAGCAGTACTTC
-	TRBV9	TRBJ2-1	-	CASSVALTAVVQFF	TGTGCCAGCAGCGTAGCTCTGACGGCAGTAGTTCAGTTCTTC
-	TRBV5-4	TRBJ2-1	TRBD2	CASSLGLAGGYNEQFF	TGTGCCAGCAGCTTGGGACTAGCGGGGGGGTACAATGAGCAGTTCTTC
-	TRBV27	TRBJ1-5	-	CASSLLSKVGGPQPQHF	TGTGCCAGCAGTTTATTGTCGAAAGTGGGGGGCCCTCAGCCCCAGCATTTT
-	TRBV5-4	TRBJ1-4	-	CASSSPTEDNEKLFF	TGTGCCAGCAGTAGCCCTACAGAGGATAACGAAAAACTGTTTTTT
few	TRBV3-1/TRBV3-2	TRBJ2-2	TRBD1	CASSLQGGPNTGELFF	TGTGCCAGCAGCCTACAGGGGGGACCTAACACCGGGGAGCTGTTTTTT
once	TRBV12-5	TRBJ2-3	-	CASLGASTDTQYF	TGTGCTAGTTTAGGGGCTAGCACAGATACGCAGTATTTT
-	TRBV11-2	TRBJ2-7	-	CASSPAWATKSGEQYF	TGTGCCAGCAGCCCCGCATGGGCTACAAAATCGGGCGAGCAGTACTTC
few	TRBV2	TRBJ1-1	-	CASSSDGGGTEAFF	TGTGCCAGCAGTTCCGACGGCGGCGGCACTGAAGCTTTCTTT
-	TRBV7-9	TRBJ2-1	-	CASSFGTVDNEQFF	TGTGCCAGCAGCTTCGGGACGGTAGACAATGAGCAGTTCTTC
-	TRBV30	TRBJ2-2	-	CAWSQRRGPNTGELFF	TGTGCCTGGAGTCAGAGGCGGGGCCCCAACACCGGGGAGCTGTTTTTT
-	TRBV6-5	TRBJ2-7	-	CASRMAQTYEQYF	TGTGCCAGCAGAATGGCACAGACCTACGAGCAGTACTTC
once	TRBV9	TRBJ2-7	TRBD2	CASSVGGTSGSYEQYF	TGTGCCAGCAGCGTAGGGGGGACTAGCGGATCCTACGAGCAGTACTTC
once	TRBV29-1	TRBJ2-1	TRBD2	CSVKTSGGGYNEQFF	TGCAGCGTGAAGACTAGCGGAGGGGGGTACAATGAGCAGTTCTTC
-	TRBV7-9	TRBJ1-1	-	CASSFWDTEAFF	TGTGCCAGCAGCTTCTGGGATACTGAAGCTTTCTTT
-	TRBV12-5	TRBJ2-3	-	CASGGQVSTDTQYF	TGTGCTAGTGGGGGACAAGTTAGCACAGATACGCAGTATTTT